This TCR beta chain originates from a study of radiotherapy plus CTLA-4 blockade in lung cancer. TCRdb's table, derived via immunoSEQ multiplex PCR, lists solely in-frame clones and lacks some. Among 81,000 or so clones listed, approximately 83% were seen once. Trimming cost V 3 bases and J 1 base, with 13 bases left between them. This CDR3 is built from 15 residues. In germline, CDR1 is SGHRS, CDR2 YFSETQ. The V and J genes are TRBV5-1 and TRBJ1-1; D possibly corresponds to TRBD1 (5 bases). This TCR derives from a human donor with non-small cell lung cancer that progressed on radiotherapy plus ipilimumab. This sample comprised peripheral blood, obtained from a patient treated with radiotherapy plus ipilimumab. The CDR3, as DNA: TGCGCCAGCAGCTCGCTGGGAGGGGAGAACACTGAAGCTTTCTTT. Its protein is CASSSLGGENTEAFF.